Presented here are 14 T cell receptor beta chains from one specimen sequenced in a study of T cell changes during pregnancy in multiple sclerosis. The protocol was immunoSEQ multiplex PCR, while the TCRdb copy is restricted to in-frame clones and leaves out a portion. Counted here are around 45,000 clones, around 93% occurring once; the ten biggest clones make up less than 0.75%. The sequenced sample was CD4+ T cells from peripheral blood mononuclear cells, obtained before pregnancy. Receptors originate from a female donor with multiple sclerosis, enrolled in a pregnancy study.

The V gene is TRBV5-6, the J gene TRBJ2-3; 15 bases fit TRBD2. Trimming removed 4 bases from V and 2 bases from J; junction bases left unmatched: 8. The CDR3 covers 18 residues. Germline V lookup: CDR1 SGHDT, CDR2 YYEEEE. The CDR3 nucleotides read TGTGCCAGCAGCCCCACGGGACTAGCGGGGGGATTCACAGATACGCAGTATTTT. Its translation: CASSPTGLAGGFTDTQYF.

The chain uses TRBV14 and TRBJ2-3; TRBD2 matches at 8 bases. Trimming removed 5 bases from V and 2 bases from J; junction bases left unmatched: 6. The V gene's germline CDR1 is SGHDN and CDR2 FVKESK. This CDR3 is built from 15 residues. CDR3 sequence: CASSSRLALTDTQYF. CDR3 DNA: TGTGCCAGCAGCTCTCGACTAGCGCTCACAGATACGCAGTATTTT.

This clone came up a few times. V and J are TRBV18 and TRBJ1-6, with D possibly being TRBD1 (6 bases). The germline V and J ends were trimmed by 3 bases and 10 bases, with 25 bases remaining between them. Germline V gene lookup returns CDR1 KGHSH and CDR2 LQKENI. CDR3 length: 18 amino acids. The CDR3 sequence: CASSPLPSGASLDSPLHF. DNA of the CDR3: TGTGCCAGCTCACCCCTCCCATCAGGGGCTAGCCTGGACTCACCCCTCCACTTT.

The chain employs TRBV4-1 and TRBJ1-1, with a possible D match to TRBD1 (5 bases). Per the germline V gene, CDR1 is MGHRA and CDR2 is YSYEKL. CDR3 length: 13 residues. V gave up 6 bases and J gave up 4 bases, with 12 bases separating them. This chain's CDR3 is CASRGGVLTEAFF. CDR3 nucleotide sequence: TGCGCCAGCAGGGGGGGGGTACTCACTGAAGCTTTCTTT.

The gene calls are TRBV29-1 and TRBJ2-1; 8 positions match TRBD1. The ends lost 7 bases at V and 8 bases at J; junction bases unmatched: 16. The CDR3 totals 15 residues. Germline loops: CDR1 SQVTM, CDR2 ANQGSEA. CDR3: CSAPSVRTGNDEQFF. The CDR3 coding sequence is TGCAGCGCCCCGTCTGTCAGGACAGGGAACGATGAGCAGTTCTTC.

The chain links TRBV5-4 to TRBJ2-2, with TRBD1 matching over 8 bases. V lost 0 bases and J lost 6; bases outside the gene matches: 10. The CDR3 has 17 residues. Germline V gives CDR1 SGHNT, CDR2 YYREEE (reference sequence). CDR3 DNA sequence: TGTGCCAGCAGCTTGGGGACAGGGAGATTAAGTCCCGGGGAGCTGTTTTTT. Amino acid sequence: CASSLGTGRLSPGELFF.

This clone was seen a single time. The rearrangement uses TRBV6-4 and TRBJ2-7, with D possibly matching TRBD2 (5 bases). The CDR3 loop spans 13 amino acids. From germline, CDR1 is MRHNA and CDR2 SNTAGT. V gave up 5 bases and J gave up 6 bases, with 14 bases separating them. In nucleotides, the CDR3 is TGTGCCAGCAGTCCGAGCGGAGTTACCGAGCAGTACTTC. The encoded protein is CASSPSGVTEQYF.

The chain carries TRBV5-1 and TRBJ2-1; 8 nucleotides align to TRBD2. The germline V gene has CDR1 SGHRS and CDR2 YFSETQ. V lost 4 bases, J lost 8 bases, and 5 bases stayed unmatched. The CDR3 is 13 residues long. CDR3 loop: CASSRREGYEQFF. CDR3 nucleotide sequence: TGCGCCAGCAGCCGTCGGGAGGGATATGAGCAGTTCTTC.

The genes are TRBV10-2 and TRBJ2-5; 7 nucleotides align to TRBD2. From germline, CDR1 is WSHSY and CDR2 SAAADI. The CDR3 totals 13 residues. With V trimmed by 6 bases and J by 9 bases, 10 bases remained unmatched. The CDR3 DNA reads TGCGCCAGCAGGGGGGGGTTAGAGCGCCCCCAGTACTTC. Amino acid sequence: CASRGGLERPQYF.

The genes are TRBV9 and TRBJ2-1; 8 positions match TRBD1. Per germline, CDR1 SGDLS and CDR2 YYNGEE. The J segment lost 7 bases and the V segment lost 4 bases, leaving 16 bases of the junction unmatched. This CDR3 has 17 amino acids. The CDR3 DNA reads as TGTGCCAGCAGCTCCCGGAGGACAGGGAGATCTCTAAATGAGCAGTTCTTC. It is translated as CASSSRRTGRSLNEQFF.

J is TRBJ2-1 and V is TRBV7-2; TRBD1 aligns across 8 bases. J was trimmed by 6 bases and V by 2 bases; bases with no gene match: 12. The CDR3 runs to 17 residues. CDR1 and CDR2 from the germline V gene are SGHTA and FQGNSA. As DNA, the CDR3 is TGTGCCAGCAGCTTATCCCCGGACAGGGTAGGGCGCAATGAGCAGTTCTTC. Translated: CASSLSPDRVGRNEQFF.

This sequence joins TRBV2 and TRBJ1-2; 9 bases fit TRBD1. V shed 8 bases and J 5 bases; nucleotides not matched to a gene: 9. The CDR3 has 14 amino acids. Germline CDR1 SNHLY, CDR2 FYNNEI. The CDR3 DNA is TGTGCCAGCCACACCGGGACAGGGATTTATGGCTACACCTTC. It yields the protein CASHTGTGIYGYTF. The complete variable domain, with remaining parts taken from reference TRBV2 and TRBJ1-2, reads EPEVTQTPSHQVTQMGQEVILRCVPISNHLYFYWYRQILGQKVEFLVSFYNNEISEKSEIFDDQFSVERPDGSNFTLKIRSTKLEDSAMYFCASHTGTGIYGYTFGSGTRLTVV.

Here the CDR3 reads CASSEPEGGQPQHF. CDR3 DNA: TGCGCCAGCAGTGAGCCCGAAGGGGGTCAGCCCCAGCATTTT. This chain joins TRBV10-2 and TRBJ1-5, with a possible D match to TRBD1 (6 bases). V was clipped by 2 bases and J by 6 bases, with 11 bases between them. CDR1 WSHSY and CDR2 SAAADI come from the germline V gene. This CDR3 comprises 14 residues.

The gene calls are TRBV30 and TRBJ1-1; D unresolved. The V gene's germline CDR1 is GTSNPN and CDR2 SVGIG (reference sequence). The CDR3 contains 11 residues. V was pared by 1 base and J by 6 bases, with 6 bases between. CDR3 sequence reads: CAWSGAPEAFF. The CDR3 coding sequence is TGTGCCTGGAGTGGGGCGCCTGAAGCTTTCTTT.